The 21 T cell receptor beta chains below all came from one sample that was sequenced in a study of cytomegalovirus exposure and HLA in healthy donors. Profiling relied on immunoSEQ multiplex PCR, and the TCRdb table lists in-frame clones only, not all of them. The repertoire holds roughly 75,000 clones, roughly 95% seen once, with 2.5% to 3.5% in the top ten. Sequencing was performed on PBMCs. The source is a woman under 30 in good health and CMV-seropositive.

The DNA for the CDR3 is TGCGCCAGCACCTGGGACAGGACCCTCTACAATGAGCAGTTCTTC. Protein: CASTWDRTLYNEQFF. The chain joins TRBV5-1 to TRBJ2-1; 8 nucleotides match TRBD1. This CDR3 is built from 15 residues. V dropped 6 bases and J dropped 3; count of bases not matched to a gene: 8. The germline V gene has CDR1 SGHRS and CDR2 YFSETQ. Drawing the rest from reference TRBV5-1 and TRBJ2-1, the complete variable domain is KAGVTQTPRYLIKTRGQQVTLSCSPISGHRSVSWYQQTPGQGLQFLFEYFSETQRNKGNFPGRFSGRQFSNSRSEMNVSTLELGDSALYLCASTWDRTLYNEQFFGPGTRLTVL.

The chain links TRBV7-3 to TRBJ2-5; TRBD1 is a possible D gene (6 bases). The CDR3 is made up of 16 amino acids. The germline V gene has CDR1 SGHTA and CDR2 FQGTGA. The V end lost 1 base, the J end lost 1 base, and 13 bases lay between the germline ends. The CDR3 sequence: CASSLNGPTGQETQYF. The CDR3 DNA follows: TGTGCCAGCAGCTTAAATGGCCCGACAGGCCAAGAGACCCAGTACTTC.

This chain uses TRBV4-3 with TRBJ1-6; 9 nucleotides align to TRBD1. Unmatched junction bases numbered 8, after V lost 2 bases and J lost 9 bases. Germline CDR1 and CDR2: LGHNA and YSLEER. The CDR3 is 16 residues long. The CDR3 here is CASSQSLDRGGSPLHF. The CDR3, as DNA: TGCGCCAGCAGCCAATCTCTGGACAGGGGTGGTTCACCCCTCCACTTT.

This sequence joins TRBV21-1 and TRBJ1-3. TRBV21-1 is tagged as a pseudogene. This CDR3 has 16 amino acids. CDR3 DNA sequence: TGTGCCAGCAGGCCGGGAATAAGCATTCGTGGAAACACCATATATTTT. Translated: CASRPGISIRGNTIYF.

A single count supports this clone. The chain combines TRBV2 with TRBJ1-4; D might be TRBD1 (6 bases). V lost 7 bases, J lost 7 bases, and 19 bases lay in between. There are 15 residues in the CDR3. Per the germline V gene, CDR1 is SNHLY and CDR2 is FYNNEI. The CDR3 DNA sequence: TGTGCCAGCATCAACACCAGGGGCGCGAGTGAAAAACTGTTTTTT. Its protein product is CASINTRGASEKLFF.

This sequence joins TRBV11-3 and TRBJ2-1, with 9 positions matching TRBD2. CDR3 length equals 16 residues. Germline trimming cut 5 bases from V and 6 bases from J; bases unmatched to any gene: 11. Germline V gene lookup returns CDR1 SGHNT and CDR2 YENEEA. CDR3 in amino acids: CASSPGSGSRGNEQFF. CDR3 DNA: TGTGCCAGCAGCCCAGGTAGCGGGAGTCGGGGCAATGAGCAGTTCTTC.

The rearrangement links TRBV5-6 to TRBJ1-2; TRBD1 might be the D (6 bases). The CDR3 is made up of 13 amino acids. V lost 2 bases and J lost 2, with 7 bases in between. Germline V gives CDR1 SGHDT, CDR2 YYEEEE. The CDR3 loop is CASSFTGNYGYTF. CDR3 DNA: TGTGCCAGCAGCTTTACAGGGAACTATGGCTACACCTTC.

The CDR3 DNA sequence: TGTGCCAGCAGCCAGAGGGAAGGTAATGAAAAACTGTTTTTT. Amino acid sequence: CASSQREGNEKLFF. V and J are TRBV4-2 and TRBJ1-4; no firm D call. V dropped 3 bases and J dropped 4 bases, with 9 bases sitting between them. The CDR3 is 14 amino acids. Looked up from germline, CDR1 is LGHNA and CDR2 is YNFKEQ.

CDR3: CASSFGTSGNNDEQFF. The CDR3 DNA reads as TGTGCCAGCAGCTTTGGTACTAGCGGGAATAATGATGAGCAGTTCTTC. The V and J genes are TRBV5-4 and TRBJ2-1; TRBD2 matches 10 bases. The germline V gene encodes CDR1 SGHNT and CDR2 YYREEE (reference sequence). V shed 2 bases and J 8 bases; nucleotides not matched to a gene: 10. CDR3 length: 16 amino acids.

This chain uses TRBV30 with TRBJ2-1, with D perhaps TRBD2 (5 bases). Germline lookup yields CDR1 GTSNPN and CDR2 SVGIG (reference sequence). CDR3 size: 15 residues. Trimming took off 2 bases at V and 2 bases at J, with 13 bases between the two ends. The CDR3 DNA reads TGTGCCTGGAGTCGACTGGTCGGGGCCTACAATGAGCAGTTCTTC. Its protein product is CAWSRLVGAYNEQFF.

Written as DNA, the CDR3 is TGTGCCAGCAGCTCTCGGGACAGGGGGCCCATGGAGCAGTACTTC. This gives the protein CASSSRDRGPMEQYF. The rearrangement joins TRBV5-4 to TRBJ2-7, with 12 bases lining up with TRBD1. The germline V gene has CDR1 SGHNT and CDR2 YYREEE (reference sequence). The junction had 8 bases not matched to a gene; V was cut back by 3 bases and J by 7 bases. The CDR3 contains 15 residues.

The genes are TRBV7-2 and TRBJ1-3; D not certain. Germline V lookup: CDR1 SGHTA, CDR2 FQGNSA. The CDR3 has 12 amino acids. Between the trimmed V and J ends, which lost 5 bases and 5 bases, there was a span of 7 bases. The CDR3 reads CASSAPRNTIYF. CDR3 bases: TGTGCCAGCAGCGCTCCTAGAAACACCATATATTTT.

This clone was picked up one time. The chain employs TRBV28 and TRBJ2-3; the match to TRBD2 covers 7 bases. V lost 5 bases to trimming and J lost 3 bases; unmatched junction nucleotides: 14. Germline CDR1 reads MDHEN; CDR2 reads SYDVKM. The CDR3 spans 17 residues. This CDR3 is CASSALSSSGGTDTQYF. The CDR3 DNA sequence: TGTGCCAGCAGTGCCCTATCCTCTAGCGGAGGAACAGATACGCAGTATTTT.

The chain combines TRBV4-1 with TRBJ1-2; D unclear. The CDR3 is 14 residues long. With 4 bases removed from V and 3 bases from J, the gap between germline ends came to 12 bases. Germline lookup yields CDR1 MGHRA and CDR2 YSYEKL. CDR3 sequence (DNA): TGCGCCAGCAGCCGAAGAAGGGAGGACTATGGCTACACCTTC. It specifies CASSRRREDYGYTF.

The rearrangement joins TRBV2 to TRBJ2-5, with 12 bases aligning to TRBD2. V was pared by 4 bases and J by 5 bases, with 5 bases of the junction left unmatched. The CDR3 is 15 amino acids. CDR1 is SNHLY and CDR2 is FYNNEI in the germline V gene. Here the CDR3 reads CASSVLAGGFETQYF. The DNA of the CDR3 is TGTGCCAGCAGTGTCCTAGCGGGGGGGTTCGAGACCCAGTACTTC.

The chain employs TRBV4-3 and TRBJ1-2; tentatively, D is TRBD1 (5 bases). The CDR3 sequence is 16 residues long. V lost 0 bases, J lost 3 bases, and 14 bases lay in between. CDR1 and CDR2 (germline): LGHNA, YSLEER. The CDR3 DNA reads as TGCGCCAGCAGCCAAGATCTCTTAGGGGAGGACTATGGCTACACCTTC. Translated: CASSQDLLGEDYGYTF.

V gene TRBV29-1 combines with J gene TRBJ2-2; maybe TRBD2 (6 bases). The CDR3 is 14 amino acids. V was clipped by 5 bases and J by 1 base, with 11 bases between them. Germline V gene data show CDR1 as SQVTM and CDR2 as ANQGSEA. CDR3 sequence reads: CSVPGAGNTGELFF. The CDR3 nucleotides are TGCAGCGTTCCGGGAGCGGGGAACACCGGGGAGCTGTTTTTT.

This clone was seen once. The CDR3 here is CASSERDRYNEQFF. The CDR3 nucleotides read TGTGCCAGCAGTGAAAGAGACAGATACAATGAGCAGTTCTTC. The genes are TRBV2 and TRBJ2-1, with D possibly TRBD1 on 5 matching bases. Germline CDR1 SNHLY, CDR2 FYNNEI. Trimming removed 2 bases at V and 4 bases at J, with 9 bases between. This CDR3 spans 14 amino acids.

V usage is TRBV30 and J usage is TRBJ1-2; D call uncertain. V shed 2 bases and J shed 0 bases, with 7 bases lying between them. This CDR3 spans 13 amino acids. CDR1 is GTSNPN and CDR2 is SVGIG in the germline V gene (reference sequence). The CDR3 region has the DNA TGTGCCTGGAGTATCGGGGCTAACTATGGCTACACCTTC. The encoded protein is CAWSIGANYGYTF.

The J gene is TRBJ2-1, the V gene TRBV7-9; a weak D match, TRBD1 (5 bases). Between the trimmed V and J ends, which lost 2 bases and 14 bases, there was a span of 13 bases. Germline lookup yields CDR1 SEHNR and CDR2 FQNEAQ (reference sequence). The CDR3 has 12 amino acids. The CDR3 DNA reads TGTGCCAGCAGCTTATTATCAGGGTCCAAGTTCTTC. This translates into CASSLLSGSKFF. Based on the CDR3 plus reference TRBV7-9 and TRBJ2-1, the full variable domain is DTGVSQNPRHKITKRGQNVTFRCDPISEHNRLYWYRQTLGQGPEFLTYFQNEAQLEKSRLLSDRFSAERPKGSFSTLEIQRTEQGDSAMYLCASSLLSGSKFFGPGTRLTVL.

CDR3 sequence reads: CASSLFGTAYYEQYF. In DNA form, the CDR3 reads TGTGCCAGCAGTTTATTCGGGACAGCATACTACGAGCAGTACTTC. The chain has TRBV27 and TRBJ2-7, with 7 positions matching TRBD1. The trim removed 1 base at V and 3 bases at J, leaving 6 bases unmatched. The CDR3 spans 15 residues. Germline V gene lookup returns CDR1 MNHEY and CDR2 SMNVEV (reference sequence).